Listed below are T cell receptor beta chains from one sample, sequenced in a study of esophageal squamous cell carcinoma under preoperative chemotherapy. TCRdb reprocessed the PCR reads via MiXCR and lists one record per CDR3 protein. Among some 30,000 distinct CDR3 sequences listed, roughly 52% were seen once. The sample here was taken from a patient given preoperative chemotherapy. These receptors were taken from a human donor with esophageal squamous cell carcinoma. The donor label of this sample is uncertain. Each CDR3 is given without its conserved first and last residue. Fields, in order: V gene, J gene, CDR3 protein.

V: TRBV12-3/TRBV12-4; J: TRBJ2-2; CDR3: ASSSHTTNTGELF
V: TRBV7-3; J: TRBJ2-4; CDR3: ASSLGLGAKNTQY
V: TRBV10-3; J: TRBJ2-5; CDR3: ATDREETQY
V: TRBV6-1; J: -; CDR3: ASSEWQGSEQY
V: TRBV12-3/TRBV12-4; J: TRBJ2-3; CDR3: ASSLRRTDTQY
V: TRBV7-2; J: TRBJ2-3; CDR3: ASSLRGDTETQY
V: TRBV11-1; J: TRBJ2-5; CDR3: ASSLVGGTQY
V: TRBV28; J: -; CDR3: ASSLAGVYEQY
V: TRBV28; J: -; CDR3: ASSFDGVNTGAQY
V: TRBV25-1; J: TRBJ2-3; CDR3: ASSNPSGRAPDTQY
V: TRBV7-2; J: TRBJ2-3; CDR3: ASSLGFWGKSMQY
V: TRBV11-3; J: -; CDR3: ARLCASDGELF
V: TRBV7-8; J: TRBJ2-5; CDR3: ASSLGTGDYKQY
V: TRBV7-2; J: TRBJ1-1; CDR3: ASSLVGGGTEAF
V: TRBV12-3/TRBV12-4; J: TRBJ2-5; CDR3: ASSARHGNEQY
V: TRBV12-3/TRBV12-4; J: TRBJ2-4; CDR3: ASSLRPDKQIQY
V: TRBV7-6; J: TRBJ2-7; CDR3: ASSLNGRGLVEQY
V: TRBV27; J: TRBJ2-1; CDR3: ASSLSTSYEQF
V: TRBV12-3/TRBV12-4; J: TRBJ2-4; CDR3: AGPGPGDQEIQY
V: TRBV10-3; J: TRBJ2-5; CDR3: ASSEYRLAEQY
V: TRBV19; J: TRBJ2-4; CDR3: ASSTTGAKNIQY
V: TRBV6-1; J: TRBJ1-2; CDR3: ASGDSYGYT
V: TRBV7-3; J: TRBJ2-3; CDR3: ASSLPGGRGTNTQY
V: TRBV6-4; J: TRBJ2-3; CDR3: ASSEQGADSDTQY
V: TRBV6-1; J: TRBJ1-1; CDR3: ASSLPGFPEAF
V: TRBV6-1; J: TRBJ1-2; CDR3: ASRSTGTIYGYT
V: TRBV6-5; J: TRBJ2-1; CDR3: ASSYSTRSLQLHEQF
V: TRBV27; J: TRBJ2-7; CDR3: ASKSNYEQY